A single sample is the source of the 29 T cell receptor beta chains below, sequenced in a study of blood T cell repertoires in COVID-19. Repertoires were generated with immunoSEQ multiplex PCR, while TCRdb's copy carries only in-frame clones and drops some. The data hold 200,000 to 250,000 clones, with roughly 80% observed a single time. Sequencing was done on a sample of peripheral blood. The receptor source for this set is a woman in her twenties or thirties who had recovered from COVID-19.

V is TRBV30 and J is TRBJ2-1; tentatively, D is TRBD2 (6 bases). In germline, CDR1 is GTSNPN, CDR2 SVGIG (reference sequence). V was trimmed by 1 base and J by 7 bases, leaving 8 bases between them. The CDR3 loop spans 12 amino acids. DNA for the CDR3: TGTGCCTGGAGTGAAGCGGGTAATGAGCAGTTCTTC. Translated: CAWSEAGNEQFF. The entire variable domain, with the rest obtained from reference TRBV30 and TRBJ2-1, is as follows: SQTIHQWPATLVQPVGSPLSLECTVEGTSNPNLYWYRQAAGRGLQLLFYSVGIGQISSEVPQNLSASRPQDRQFILSSKKLLLSDSGFYLCAWSEAGNEQFFGPGTRLTVL.

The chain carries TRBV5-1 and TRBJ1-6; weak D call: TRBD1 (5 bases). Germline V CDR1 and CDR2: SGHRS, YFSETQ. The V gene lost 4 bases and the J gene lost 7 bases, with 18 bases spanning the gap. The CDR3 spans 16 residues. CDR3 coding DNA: TGCGCCAGCAGCACCGCGGCCCTTGGGGCCAATTCACCCCTCCACTTT. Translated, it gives CASSTAALGANSPLHF.

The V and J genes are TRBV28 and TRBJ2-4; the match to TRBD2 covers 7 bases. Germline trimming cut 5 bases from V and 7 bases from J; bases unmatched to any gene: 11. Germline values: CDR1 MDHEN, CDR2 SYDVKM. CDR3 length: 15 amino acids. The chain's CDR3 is CASSPGREDWNIQYF. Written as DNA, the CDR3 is TGTGCCAGCAGTCCCGGACGGGAGGATTGGAACATTCAGTACTTC.

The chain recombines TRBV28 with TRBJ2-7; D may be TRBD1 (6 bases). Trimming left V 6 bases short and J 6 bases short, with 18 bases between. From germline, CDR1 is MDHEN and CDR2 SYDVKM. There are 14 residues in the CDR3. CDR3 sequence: CASRTTGDGSEQYF. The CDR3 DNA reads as TGTGCCAGCAGGACGACAGGCGACGGGTCCGAGCAGTACTTC. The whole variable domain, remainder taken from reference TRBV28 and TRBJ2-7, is DVKVTQSSRYLVKRTGEKVFLECVQDMDHENMFWYRQDPGLGLRLIYFSYDVKMKEKGDIPEGYSVSREKKERFSLILESASTNQTSMYLCASRTTGDGSEQYFGPGTRLTVT.

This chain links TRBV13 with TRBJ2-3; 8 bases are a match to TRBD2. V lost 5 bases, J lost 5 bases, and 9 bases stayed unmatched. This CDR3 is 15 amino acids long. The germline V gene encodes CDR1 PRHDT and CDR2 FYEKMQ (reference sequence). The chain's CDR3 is CASSRGGLAGDTQYF. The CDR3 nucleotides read TGTGCCAGCAGCCGTGGAGGGCTAGCGGGAGATACGCAGTATTTT.

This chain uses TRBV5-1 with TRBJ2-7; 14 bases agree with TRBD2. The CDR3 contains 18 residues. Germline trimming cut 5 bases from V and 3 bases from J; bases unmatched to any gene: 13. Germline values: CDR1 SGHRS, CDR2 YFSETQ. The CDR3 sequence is CASSPGLAGVGGNYEQYF. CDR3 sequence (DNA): TGCGCCAGCAGTCCGGGACTAGCGGGAGTCGGCGGTAACTACGAGCAGTACTTC.

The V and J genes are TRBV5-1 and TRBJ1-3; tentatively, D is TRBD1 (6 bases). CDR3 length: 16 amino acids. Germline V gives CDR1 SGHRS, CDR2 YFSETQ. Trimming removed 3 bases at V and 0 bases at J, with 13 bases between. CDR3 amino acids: CASSSQTGFSGNTIYF. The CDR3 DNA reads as TGCGCCAGCAGCTCCCAAACAGGGTTCTCTGGAAACACCATATATTTT.

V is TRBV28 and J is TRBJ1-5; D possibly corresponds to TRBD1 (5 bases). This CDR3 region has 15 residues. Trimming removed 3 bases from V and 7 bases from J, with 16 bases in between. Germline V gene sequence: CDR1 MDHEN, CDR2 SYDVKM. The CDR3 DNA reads TGTGCCAGCAGTTTCGTAGACAGCGCAGGCCAGCCCCAGCATTTT. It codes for CASSFVDSAGQPQHF.

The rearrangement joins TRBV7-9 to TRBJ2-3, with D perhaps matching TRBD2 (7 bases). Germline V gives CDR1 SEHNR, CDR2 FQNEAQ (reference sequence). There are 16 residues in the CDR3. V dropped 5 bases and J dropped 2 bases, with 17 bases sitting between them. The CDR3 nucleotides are TGTGCCAGCAGCGTACGGGGGGCTAGGGACACAGATACGCAGTATTTT. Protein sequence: CASSVRGARDTDTQYF.

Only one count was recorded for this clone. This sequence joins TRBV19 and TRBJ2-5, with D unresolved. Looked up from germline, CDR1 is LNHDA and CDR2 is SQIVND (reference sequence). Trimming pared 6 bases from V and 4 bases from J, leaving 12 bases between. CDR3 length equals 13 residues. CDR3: CASSHETGETQYF. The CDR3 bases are TGTGCCAGTAGCCACGAGACGGGAGAGACCCAGTACTTC.

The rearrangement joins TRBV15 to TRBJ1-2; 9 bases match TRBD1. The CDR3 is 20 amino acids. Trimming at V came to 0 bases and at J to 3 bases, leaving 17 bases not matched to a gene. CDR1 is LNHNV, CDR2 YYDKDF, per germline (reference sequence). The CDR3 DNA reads TGTGCCACCAGCAGAGATCGCTCGGCCACCACAGGGGGCGTAGACTATGGCTACACCTTC. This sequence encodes CATSRDRSATTGGVDYGYTF.

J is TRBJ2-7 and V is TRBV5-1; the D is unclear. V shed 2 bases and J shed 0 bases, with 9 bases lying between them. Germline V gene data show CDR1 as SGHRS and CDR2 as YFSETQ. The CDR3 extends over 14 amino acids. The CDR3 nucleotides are TGCGCCAGCAGCTTAAGCCCGGTCTCCTACGAGCAGTACTTC. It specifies CASSLSPVSYEQYF.

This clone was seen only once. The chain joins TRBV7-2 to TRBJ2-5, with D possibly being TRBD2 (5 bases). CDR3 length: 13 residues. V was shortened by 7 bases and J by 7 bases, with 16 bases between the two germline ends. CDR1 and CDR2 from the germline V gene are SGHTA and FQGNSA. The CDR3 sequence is CASTPATEGTQYF. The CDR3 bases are TGTGCCAGCACCCCGGCGACCGAGGGGACCCAGTACTTC.

Written as DNA, the CDR3 is TGTGCCAGCAGTTCCGCCTCGACAGGGGGCCGAGAGACCCAGTACTTC. This sequence encodes CASSSASTGGRETQYF. This rearrangement joins TRBV6-5 to TRBJ2-5; 10 nucleotides line up with TRBD1. CDR3 length equals 16 residues. After removal of 4 bases from V and 4 bases from J, the junction contained 9 bases not matched to a gene. The germline V gene has CDR1 MNHEY and CDR2 SVGAGI.

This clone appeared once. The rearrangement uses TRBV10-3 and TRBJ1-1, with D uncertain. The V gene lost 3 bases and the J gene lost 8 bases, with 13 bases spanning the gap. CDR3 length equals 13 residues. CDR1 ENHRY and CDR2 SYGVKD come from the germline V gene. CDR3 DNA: TGTGCCATCAGTGATAAGCCAGGTAGGGAAGCTTTCTTT. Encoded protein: CAISDKPGREAFF.

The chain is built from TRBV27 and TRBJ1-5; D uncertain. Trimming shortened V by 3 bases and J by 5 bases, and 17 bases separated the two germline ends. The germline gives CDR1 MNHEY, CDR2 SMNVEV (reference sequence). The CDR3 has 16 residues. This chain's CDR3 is CASSLGGGPFYQPQHF. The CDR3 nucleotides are TGTGCCAGCAGTTTGGGAGGTGGCCCTTTTTATCAGCCCCAGCATTTT.

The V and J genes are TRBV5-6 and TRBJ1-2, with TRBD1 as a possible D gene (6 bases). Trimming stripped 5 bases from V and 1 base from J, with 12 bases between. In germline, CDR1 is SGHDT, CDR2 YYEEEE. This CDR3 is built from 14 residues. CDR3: CASRIRGNNYGYTF. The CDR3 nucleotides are TGTGCCAGCAGGATTAGGGGGAATAACTATGGCTACACCTTC.

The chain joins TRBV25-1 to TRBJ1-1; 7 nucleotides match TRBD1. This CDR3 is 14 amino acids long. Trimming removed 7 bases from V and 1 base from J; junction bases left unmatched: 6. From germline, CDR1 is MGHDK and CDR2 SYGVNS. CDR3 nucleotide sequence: TGTGCCAGCACCCGGGGACAGACGAACACTGAAGCTTTCTTT. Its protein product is CASTRGQTNTEAFF. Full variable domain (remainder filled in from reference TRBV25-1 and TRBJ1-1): EADIYQTPRYLVIGTGKKITLECSQTMGHDKMYWYQQDPGMELHLIHYSYGVNSTEKGDLSSESTVSRIRTEHFPLTLESARPSHTSQYLCASTRGQTNTEAFFGQGTRLTVV.

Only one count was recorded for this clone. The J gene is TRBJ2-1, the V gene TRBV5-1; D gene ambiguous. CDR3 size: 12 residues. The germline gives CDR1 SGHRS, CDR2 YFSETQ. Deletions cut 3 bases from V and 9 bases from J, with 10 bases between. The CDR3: CASSSRLGEQFF. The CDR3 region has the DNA TGCGCCAGCAGCTCTCGTCTCGGTGAGCAGTTCTTC.

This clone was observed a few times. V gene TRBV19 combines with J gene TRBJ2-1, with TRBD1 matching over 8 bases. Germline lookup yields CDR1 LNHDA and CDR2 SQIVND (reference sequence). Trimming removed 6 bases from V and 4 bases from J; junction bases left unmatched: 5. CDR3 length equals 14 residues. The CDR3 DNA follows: TGTGCCAGTAGGGGACAGGCAGGGTACAATGAGCAGTTCTTC. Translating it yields CASRGQAGYNEQFF.

CDR3 nucleotide sequence: TGCGCCAGCAGCCAACTAGAGGTAGAGCACAATGAGCAGTTCTTC. It codes for CASSQLEVEHNEQFF. This chain links TRBV4-1 with TRBJ2-1; D is uncertain. CDR3 length equals 15 residues. Trimming pared 2 bases from V and 5 bases from J, leaving 13 bases between. The germline CDR1 and CDR2 sequences are MGHRA and YSYEKL.

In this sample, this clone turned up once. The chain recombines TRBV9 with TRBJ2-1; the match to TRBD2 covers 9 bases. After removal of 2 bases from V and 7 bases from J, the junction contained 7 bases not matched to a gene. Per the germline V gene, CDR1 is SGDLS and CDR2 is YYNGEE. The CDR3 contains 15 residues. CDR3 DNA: TGTGCCAGCAGCGTGTCACTAGCGGGTCAGAATGAGCAGTTCTTC. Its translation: CASSVSLAGQNEQFF.

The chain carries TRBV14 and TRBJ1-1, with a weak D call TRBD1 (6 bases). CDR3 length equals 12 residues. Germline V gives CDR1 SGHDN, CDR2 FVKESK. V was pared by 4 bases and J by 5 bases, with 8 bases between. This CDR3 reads CASSRQGTEAFF. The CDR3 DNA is TGTGCCAGCAGCCGCCAGGGGACTGAAGCTTTCTTT.

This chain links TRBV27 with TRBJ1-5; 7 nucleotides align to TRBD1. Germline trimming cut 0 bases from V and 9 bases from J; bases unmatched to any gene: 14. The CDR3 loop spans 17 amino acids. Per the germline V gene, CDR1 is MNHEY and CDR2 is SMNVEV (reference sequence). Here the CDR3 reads CASSLSVTGVSGRPQHF. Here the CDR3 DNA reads TGTGCCAGCAGTTTATCGGTCACAGGGGTCTCGGGGCGGCCCCAGCATTTT.

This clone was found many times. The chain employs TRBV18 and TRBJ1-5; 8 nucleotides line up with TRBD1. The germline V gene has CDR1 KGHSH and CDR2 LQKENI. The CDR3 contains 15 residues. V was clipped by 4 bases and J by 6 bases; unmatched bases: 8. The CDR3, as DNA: TGTGCCAGCTCACAAGGACAGGGTGGCAGTCAGCCCCAGCATTTT. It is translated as CASSQGQGGSQPQHF.

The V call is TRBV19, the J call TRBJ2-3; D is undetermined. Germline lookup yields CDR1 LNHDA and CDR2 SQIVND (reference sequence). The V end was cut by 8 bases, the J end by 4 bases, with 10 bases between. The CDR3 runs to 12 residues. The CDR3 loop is CASSLHADTQYF. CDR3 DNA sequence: TGTGCCAGTTCCTTACACGCAGATACGCAGTATTTT.

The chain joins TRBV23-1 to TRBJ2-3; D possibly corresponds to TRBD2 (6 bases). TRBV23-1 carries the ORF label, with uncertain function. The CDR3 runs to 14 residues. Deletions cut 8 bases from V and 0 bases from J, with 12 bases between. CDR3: CASWLGLSTDTQYF. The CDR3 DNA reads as TGCGCCAGCTGGTTGGGACTCAGCACAGATACGCAGTATTTT.

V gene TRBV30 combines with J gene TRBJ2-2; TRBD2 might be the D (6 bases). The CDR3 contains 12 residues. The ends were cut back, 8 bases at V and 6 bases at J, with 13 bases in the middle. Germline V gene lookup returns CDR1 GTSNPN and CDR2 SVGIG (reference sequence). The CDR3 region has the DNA TGTGCCCTGGGCTCGGGGGCCGGGGAGCTGTTTTTT. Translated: CALGSGAGELFF.

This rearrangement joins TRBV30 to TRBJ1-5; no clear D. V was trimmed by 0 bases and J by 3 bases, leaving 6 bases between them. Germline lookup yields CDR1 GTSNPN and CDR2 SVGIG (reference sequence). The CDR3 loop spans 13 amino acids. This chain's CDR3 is CAWSVSLNQPQHF. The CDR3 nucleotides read TGTGCCTGGAGTGTTAGTCTCAATCAGCCCCAGCATTTT.